These 17 T cell receptor beta chains came from one sample sequenced in a study of control samples from healthy donors and cancer patients. The repertoire was sequenced with immunoSEQ multiplex PCR; TCRdb's copy has only in-frame clones and lacks some. The data show tens of thousands of clones, 80% to 95% seen once. The sequencing input was PBMCs. These receptors originate from a woman between 40 and 55 years old with lung cancer.

V and J are TRBV7-9 and TRBJ2-7; D possibly corresponds to TRBD2 (5 bases). The CDR3 totals 12 residues. Germline V gene data show CDR1 as SEHNR and CDR2 as FQNEAQ (reference sequence). Trimming shortened V by 4 bases and J by 3 bases, and 7 bases separated the two germline ends. The CDR3 is CASSSGNYEQYF. The CDR3 nucleotides are TGTGCCAGCAGCTCGGGAAACTACGAGCAGTACTTC.

Only one count was recorded for this clone. The V gene is TRBV6-2 or TRBV6-3, the J gene TRBJ1-1; TRBD1 matches 7 bases. In germline, CDR1 is MNHEY, CDR2 SVGEGT. Germline trimming cut 5 bases from V and 3 bases from J; bases unmatched to any gene: 3. This CDR3 has 13 residues. CDR3 residues: CASSRGQHTEAFF. The CDR3 bases are TGTGCCAGCAGTAGGGGACAGCACACTGAAGCTTTCTTT.

The chain employs TRBV18 and TRBJ2-3; 11 bases are a match to TRBD1. V was pared by 6 bases and J by 6 bases, with 8 bases of the junction left unmatched. CDR3 length equals 15 residues. CDR1 is KGHSH and CDR2 is LQKENI in the germline V gene. Here the CDR3 reads CASSPGTGGLDTQYF. The CDR3 DNA follows: TGTGCCAGCTCTCCCGGGACAGGGGGTCTGGATACGCAGTATTTT.

The CDR3, as DNA: TGTGCCAGCAGCTTAGCTCTCCAGCGGGGGGATTCCGAGCAGTACTTC. Encoded protein: CASSLALQRGDSEQYF. The V call is TRBV7-9, the J call TRBJ2-7; 9 positions agree with TRBD2. Germline assignment: CDR1 SEHNR and CDR2 FQNEAQ (reference sequence). The CDR3 runs 16 residues. The junction had 9 bases not matched to a gene; V was cut back by 0 bases and J by 6 bases.

The chain combines TRBV7-9 with TRBJ1-1, with a possible D match to TRBD1 (6 bases). Between the trimmed V and J ends, which lost 5 bases and 3 bases, there was a span of 13 bases. The CDR3 runs to 14 residues. Germline assignment: CDR1 SEHNR and CDR2 FQNEAQ (reference sequence). The chain's CDR3 is CASSLLGADTEAFF. CDR3 nucleotide sequence: TGTGCCAGCAGCCTATTGGGGGCGGACACTGAAGCTTTCTTT.

The rearrangement joins TRBV9 to TRBJ1-1; D not resolved. This CDR3 is 14 amino acids long. Germline CDR1 and CDR2: SGDLS and YYNGEE. The V gene lost 4 bases and the J gene lost 1 base, with 11 bases spanning the gap. The CDR3: CASSSGTPNTEAFF. CDR3 coding DNA: TGTGCCAGCAGCTCAGGAACACCGAACACTGAAGCTTTCTTT. Drawing the rest from reference TRBV9 and TRBJ1-1, the complete variable domain is DSGVTQTPKHLITATGQRVTLRCSPRSGDLSVYWYQQSLDQGLQFLIQYYNGEERAKGNILERFSAQQFPDLHSELNLSSLELGDSALYFCASSSGTPNTEAFFGQGTRLTVV.

The gene calls are TRBV5-1 and TRBJ2-1, with 13 nucleotides matching TRBD2. Germline V gene sequence: CDR1 SGHRS, CDR2 YFSETQ. This CDR3 is 17 amino acids long. J gave up 4 bases and V 4 bases, and 8 bases lay outside the gene matches. CDR3 protein: CASSPGLAGSGYNEQFF. CDR3 sequence (DNA): TGCGCCAGCAGCCCGGGACTAGCGGGGTCTGGGTACAATGAGCAGTTCTTC.

This clone was seen only once. This chain links TRBV19 with TRBJ2-1, with 8 nucleotides matching TRBD2. CDR3 length: 16 amino acids. V lost 4 bases and J lost 1; bases outside the gene matches: 6. The V gene's germline CDR1 is LNHDA and CDR2 SQIVND (reference sequence). The CDR3 bases are TGTGCCAGTAGTAGGGGGCGGGGGGCTTCCTACAATGAGCAGTTCTTC. It specifies CASSRGRGASYNEQFF.

The rearrangement uses TRBV27 and TRBJ1-1; perhaps TRBD1 as D (5 bases). The CDR3 totals 13 residues. From germline, CDR1 is MNHEY and CDR2 SMNVEV (reference sequence). V was shortened by 10 bases and J by 4 bases, with 16 bases between the two germline ends. DNA for the CDR3: TGTGCCACCCGAACGGGGCTGGGCACTGAAGCTTTCTTT. Translation: CATRTGLGTEAFF.

This chain uses TRBV10-3 with TRBJ1-6, with a weak D call TRBD1 (5 bases). The CDR3 length is 15 residues. The V gene's germline CDR1 is ENHRY and CDR2 SYGVKD. Trimming removed 8 bases from V and 7 bases from J, with 18 bases in between. The CDR3 DNA follows: TGTGCCATCTCCGGGACCGACACAGTAAATTCACCCCTCCACTTT. It encodes CAISGTDTVNSPLHF.

This chain connects TRBV7-2 to TRBJ1-3, with 7 bases fitting TRBD1. The CDR3 loop spans 17 amino acids. Germline CDR1 SGHTA, CDR2 FQGNSA. V lost 5 bases to trimming and J lost 0 bases; unmatched junction nucleotides: 10. CDR3 protein: CASSISGTAFSGNTIYF. CDR3 DNA sequence: TGTGCCAGCAGCATAAGCGGGACAGCTTTCTCTGGAAACACCATATATTTT.

V usage is TRBV6-5 and J usage is TRBJ2-2; 7 nucleotides align to TRBD1. Germline assignment: CDR1 MNHEY and CDR2 SVGAGI. This CDR3 spans 15 amino acids. The V gene end was trimmed by 6 bases and the J gene end by 6 bases; junction bases not matched to a gene: 10. CDR3 protein: CASRAETGWAGELFF. CDR3 coding DNA: TGTGCCAGCAGGGCCGAGACAGGGTGGGCCGGGGAGCTGTTTTTT.

This chain joins TRBV11-1 and TRBJ1-6; TRBD1 might be the D (5 bases). Germline V lookup: CDR1 SGHAT, CDR2 FQDESV (reference sequence). Trimming took 7 bases from V and 10 from J, leaving 20 bases between them. There are 15 residues in the CDR3. The CDR3 is CASTYGGAAKSPLHF. The CDR3 DNA is TGTGCCAGCACCTACGGTGGGGCCGCCAAGTCACCCCTCCACTTT.

The chain carries TRBV5-1 and TRBJ2-3, with a weak D call TRBD2 (6 bases). V was trimmed by 2 bases and J by 0 bases, leaving 10 bases between them. Germline CDR1 is SGHRS and CDR2 is YFSETQ. CDR3 length: 15 residues. The CDR3 DNA is TGCGCCAGCAGCTTAAACGGGAGAAGCACAGATACGCAGTATTTT. This sequence encodes CASSLNGRSTDTQYF.

This clone was found a few times. V is TRBV19 and J is TRBJ1-5, with D possibly TRBD1 on 5 matching bases. The CDR3 extends over 13 amino acids. Trimming removed 4 bases at V and 5 bases at J, with 9 bases between. Germline V gives CDR1 LNHDA, CDR2 SQIVND (reference sequence). The CDR3 DNA reads as TGTGCCAGTAGTACGACAGACTATCAGCCCCAGCATTTT. It yields the protein CASSTTDYQPQHF.

The chain couples TRBV5-4 to TRBJ2-7; 8 bases agree with TRBD2. Germline CDR1 SGHNT, CDR2 YYREEE (reference sequence). The CDR3 sequence is 15 residues long. Germline trimming cut 0 bases from V and 2 bases from J; bases unmatched to any gene: 4. CDR3 DNA sequence: TGTGCCAGCAGCTTGGGTGGGACTAGAGCCTACGAGCAGTACTTC. This gives the protein CASSLGGTRAYEQYF.

This rearrangement joins TRBV28 to TRBJ2-3; TRBD1 is a possible D gene (5 bases). CDR1 is MDHEN, CDR2 SYDVKM, per germline. With 3 bases removed from V and 0 bases from J, the gap between germline ends came to 10 bases. The CDR3 runs to 15 residues. The CDR3 bases are TGTGCCAGCAGTTTTGTTAGGGGTAGCACAGATACGCAGTATTTT. Translated: CASSFVRGSTDTQYF.